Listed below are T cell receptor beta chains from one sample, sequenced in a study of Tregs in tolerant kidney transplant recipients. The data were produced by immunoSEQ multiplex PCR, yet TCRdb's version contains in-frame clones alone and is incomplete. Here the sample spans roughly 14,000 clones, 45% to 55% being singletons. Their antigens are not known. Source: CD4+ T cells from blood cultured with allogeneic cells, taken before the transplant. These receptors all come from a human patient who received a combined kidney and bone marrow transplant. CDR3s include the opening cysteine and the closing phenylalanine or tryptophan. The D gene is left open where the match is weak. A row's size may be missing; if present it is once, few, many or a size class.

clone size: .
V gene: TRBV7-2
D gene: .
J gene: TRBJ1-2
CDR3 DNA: TGTGCCAGCAGCTTAGCGTCAGGGGCGCATAACTATGGCTACACCTTC
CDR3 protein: CASSLASGAHNYGYTF

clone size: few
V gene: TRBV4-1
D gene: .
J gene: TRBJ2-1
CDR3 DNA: TGCGCCGGCCCCCTAAGCCCGAAACAGTCCTACAATGAGCAGTTCTTC
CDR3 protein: CAGPLSPKQSYNEQFF

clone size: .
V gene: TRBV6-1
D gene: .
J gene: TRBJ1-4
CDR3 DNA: TGTGCCAGCAGTGACCAAAGAACAGGGTGGAAACTGTTTTTT
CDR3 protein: CASSDQRTGWKLFF

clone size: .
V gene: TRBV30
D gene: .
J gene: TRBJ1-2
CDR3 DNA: TGTGCCTGGAGTACATTGACAGCCATCTATGGCTACACCTTC
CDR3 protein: CAWSTLTAIYGYTF

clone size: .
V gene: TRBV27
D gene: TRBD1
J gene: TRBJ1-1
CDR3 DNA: TGTGCCAGCAGTGAACGGGGACAGGGGGCCACTGAAGCTTTCTTT
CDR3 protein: CASSERGQGATEAFF

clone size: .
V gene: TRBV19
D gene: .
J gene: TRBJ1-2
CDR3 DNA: TGTGCCAGTAGTATTGTCGGGTTTAACTATGGCTACACCTTC
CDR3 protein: CASSIVGFNYGYTF

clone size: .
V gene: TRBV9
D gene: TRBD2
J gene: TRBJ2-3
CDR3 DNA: TGTGCCAGCAGCGTAACTAGCGGGGGGGCGGGGTCAGATACGCAGTATTTT
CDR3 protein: CASSVTSGGAGSDTQYF

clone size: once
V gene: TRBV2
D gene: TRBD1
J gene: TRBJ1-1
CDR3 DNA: TGTGCCAGCAAGTTAACGGGACAGGGCTCTGAAGCTTTCTTT
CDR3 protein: CASKLTGQGSEAFF

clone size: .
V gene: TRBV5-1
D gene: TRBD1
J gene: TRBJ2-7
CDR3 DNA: TGCGCCAGCAGCCCGGGACAGGGGTCAAAGTATGATTTC
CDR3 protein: CASSPGQGSKYDF

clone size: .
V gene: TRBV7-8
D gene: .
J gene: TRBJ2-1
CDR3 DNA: TGTGCCAGCACCCCGGCTAGCTTCTACAATGAGCAGTTCTTC
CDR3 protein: CASTPASFYNEQFF

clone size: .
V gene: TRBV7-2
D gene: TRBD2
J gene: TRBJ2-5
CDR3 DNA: TGTGCCAGCAGCTACGGACTAGCGGGAGGGTGGGAGACCCAGTACTTC
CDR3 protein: CASSYGLAGGWETQYF

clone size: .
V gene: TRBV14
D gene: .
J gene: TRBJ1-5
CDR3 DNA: TGTGCCAGCGACCCTCCGCAGCTGGGAGGTCAGCCCCAGCATTTT
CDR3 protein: CASDPPQLGGQPQHF

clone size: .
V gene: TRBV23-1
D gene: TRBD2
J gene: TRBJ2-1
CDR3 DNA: TGCGCCAGCAGTCAATCTACTAGCGGGGCAACCGAGCAGTTCTTC
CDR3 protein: CASSQSTSGATEQFF

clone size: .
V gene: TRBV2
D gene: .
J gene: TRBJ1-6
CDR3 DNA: TGTGCCAGCAGTACCGAGAGCTCCTATAATTCCCCCCTCCACTTT
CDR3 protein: CASSTESSYNSPLHF

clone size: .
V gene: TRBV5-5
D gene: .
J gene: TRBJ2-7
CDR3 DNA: TGTGCCAGCAGCTTCGAGGGCGGGTTGTATGAGCAGTACTTC
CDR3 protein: CASSFEGGLYEQYF

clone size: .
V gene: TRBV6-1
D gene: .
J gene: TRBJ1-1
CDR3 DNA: TGTGCCAGCAGTTATTGGGCGAACACTGAAGCTTTCTTT
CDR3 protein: CASSYWANTEAFF

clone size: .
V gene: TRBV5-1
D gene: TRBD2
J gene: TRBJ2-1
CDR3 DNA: TGCGCCAGCAGCTTGTATCGGACAGCCCTAGCGGGACGTCTCAATGAGCAGTTCTTC
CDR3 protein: CASSLYRTALAGRLNEQFF

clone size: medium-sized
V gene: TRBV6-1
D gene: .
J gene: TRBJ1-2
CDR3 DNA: TGTGCCAGCAGGAGGGGGGGGGAGAGCTATGGCTACACCTTC
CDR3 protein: CASRRGGESYGYTF

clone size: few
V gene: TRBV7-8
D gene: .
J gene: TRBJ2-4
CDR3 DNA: TGTGCCAGCAGCTTAGAAACACTGGGCCCCGTATACTTC
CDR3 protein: CASSLETLGPVYF

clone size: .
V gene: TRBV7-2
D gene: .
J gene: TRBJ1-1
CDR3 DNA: TGTGCCAGCAGCCCAGAGGGGAACACTGAAGCTTTCTTT
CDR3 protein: CASSPEGNTEAFF

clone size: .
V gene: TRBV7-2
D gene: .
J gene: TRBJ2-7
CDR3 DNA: TGTGCCAGCAGCTTAGGGGCAGGGTACCACGAGCAGTACTTC
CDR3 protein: CASSLGAGYHEQYF

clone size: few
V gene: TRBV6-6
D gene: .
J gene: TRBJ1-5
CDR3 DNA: TGTGCCAGCCCCACGACCAGGGGCAATCAGCCCCAGCATTTT
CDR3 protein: CASPTTRGNQPQHF

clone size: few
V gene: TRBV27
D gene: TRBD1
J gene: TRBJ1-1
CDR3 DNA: TGTGCCAGCAGTGACCGGGACAGGGGGTTTCTAGGCTCTGAAGCTTTCTTT
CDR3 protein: CASSDRDRGFLGSEAFF

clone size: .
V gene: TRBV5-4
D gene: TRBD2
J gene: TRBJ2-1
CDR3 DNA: TGTGCCAGCAGCTTTAGCGGGAGCAGGGGTAATGAGCAGTTCTTC
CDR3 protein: CASSFSGSRGNEQFF

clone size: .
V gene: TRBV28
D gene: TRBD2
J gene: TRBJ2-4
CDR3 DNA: TGTGCCAGCAGTTCCCCGGGACTAGCGGGGATTAACATTCAGTACTTC
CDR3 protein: CASSSPGLAGINIQYF

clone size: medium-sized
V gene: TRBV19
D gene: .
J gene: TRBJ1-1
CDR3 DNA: TGTGCCAGTAGTCGCGGGGGGGTGCGCAACACTGAAGCTTTCTTT
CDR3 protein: CASSRGGVRNTEAFF

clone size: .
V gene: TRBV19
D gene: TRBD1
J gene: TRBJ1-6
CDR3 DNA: TGTGCCAGTACTTCACAGGGGTTTGGTAATTCACCCCTCCACTTT
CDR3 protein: CASTSQGFGNSPLHF

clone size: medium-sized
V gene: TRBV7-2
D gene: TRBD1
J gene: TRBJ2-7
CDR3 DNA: TGTGCCAGCAGCTTTCGACAGGGCCACGAGCAGTACTTC
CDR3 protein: CASSFRQGHEQYF

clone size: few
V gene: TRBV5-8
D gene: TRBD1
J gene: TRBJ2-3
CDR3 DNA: TGTGCCAGCAGCCCTAGGGACAGGGTACAAGCCACGCAGTATTTT
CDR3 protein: CASSPRDRVQATQYF

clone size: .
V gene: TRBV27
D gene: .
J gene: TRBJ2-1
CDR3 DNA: TGTGCCAGCAGTTTGTCTAGCTTCTACAATGAGCAGTTCTTC
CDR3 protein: CASSLSSFYNEQFF

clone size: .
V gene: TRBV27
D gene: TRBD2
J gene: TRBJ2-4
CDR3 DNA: TGTGCCAGCAGTCCTCTAGCGGGAGTGCCCAAAAACATTCAGTACTTC
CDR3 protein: CASSPLAGVPKNIQYF

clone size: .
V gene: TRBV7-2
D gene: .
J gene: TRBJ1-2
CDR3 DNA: TGTGCCAGCAGCTCCCCCGTCCTTGTCTATGGCTACACCTTC
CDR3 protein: CASSSPVLVYGYTF

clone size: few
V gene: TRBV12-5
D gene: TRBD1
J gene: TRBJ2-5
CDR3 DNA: TGTGCTAGTGGACCAGGACAGGGATTAATGGGAGAGACCCAGTACTTC
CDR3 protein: CASGPGQGLMGETQYF

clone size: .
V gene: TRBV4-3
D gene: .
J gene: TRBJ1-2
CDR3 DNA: TGCGCCAGCAGCCAAGTTTACAGACCTGCGAACTATGGCTACACCTTC
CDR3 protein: CASSQVYRPANYGYTF

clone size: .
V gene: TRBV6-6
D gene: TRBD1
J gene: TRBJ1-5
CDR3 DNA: TGTGCCAGCAGTCCAGGGGGCGCGAATCAGCCCCAGCATTTT
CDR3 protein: CASSPGGANQPQHF

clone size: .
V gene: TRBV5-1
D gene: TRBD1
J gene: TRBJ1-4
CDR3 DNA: TGCGCCAGCAGCTCACAACCGGGACAGGGGCCTTCGGGTGAAAAACTGTTTTTT
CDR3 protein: CASSSQPGQGPSGEKLFF

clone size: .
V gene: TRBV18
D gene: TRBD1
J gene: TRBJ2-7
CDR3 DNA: TGTGCCAGCTCACCCGGACAGGGTGCCGAGCAGTACTTC
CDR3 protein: CASSPGQGAEQYF